The 2 T cell receptor beta chains below were found in one sample sequenced in a study of cytomegalovirus exposure and HLA in healthy donors. The study ran its PCR with 60 Vbeta and 13 Jbeta primers. Data came from immunoSEQ multiplex PCR; TCRdb stores just in-frame clones and leaves some out. This sample has under 200,000 clones, with roughly 80% found just once. The source material was PBMCs. These receptors all come from a woman aged 18-29 years in good health and CMV-seronegative.

The chain joins TRBV6-5 to TRBJ2-7, with a tentative D call TRBD2 (5 bases). The CDR3 runs 15 residues. Per germline, CDR1 MNHEY and CDR2 SVGAGI. V was trimmed by 0 bases and J by 4 bases, leaving 13 bases between them. As DNA, the CDR3 is TGTGCCAGCAGTTACTCCCTAGGAAGAGGGTACGAGCAGTACTTC. This gives the protein CASSYSLGRGYEQYF.

The chain employs TRBV5-1 and TRBJ2-7, with 7 bases that match TRBD1. V lost 1 base, J lost 2 bases, and 3 bases stayed unmatched. CDR1 and CDR2 from the germline V gene are SGHRS and YFSETQ. The length of the CDR3 is 14 residues. CDR3 loop: CASSLRGQTYEQYV. The DNA for the CDR3 is TGCGCCAGCAGCTTGAGGGGACAGACCTACGAGCAGTACGTC.